This TCR beta chain was documented in a study of blood T cells in healthy people across ages. Overall study findings and caveats: Naive and antigen-experienced cells could not be conclusively compared, given unsorted PBMCs.

This clonotype showed up just a few times. Its antigen is unknown. The CDR3 has 15 residues. V shed 3 bases and J 2 bases; nucleotides not matched to a gene: 6. Germline V CDR1 and CDR2: MNHNS, SASEGT. Then a second PCR, running roughly 7 to 12 cycles, was carried out with a sample-barcoded 5' primer and a J-beta primer mix. A single record per CDR3 protein comes from TCRdb applying MiXCR to the 5' RACE reads. The table shows around 1,000,000 distinct CDR3 sequences, with under 30% occurring only once. A further study also used this sample, focusing on T cells of mothers and their children. From that paper: At 1.5 ug per 15 ul, all of the extracted RNA went into cDNA synthesis. Amplification in the second PCR used the M1S primer, which added sample barcodes and 2-4 random nucleotides.

The chain couples TRBV6-1 to TRBJ2-7, with 8 bases that match TRBD2. The receptor was derived from a girl between 2 and 10 years old in good health. The sequenced sample was blood. CDR3 coding DNA: TGTGCCAGCAGTGATGGGACACTAGCGGCCTACGAGCAGTACTTC. Protein sequence: CASSDGTLAAYEQYF.